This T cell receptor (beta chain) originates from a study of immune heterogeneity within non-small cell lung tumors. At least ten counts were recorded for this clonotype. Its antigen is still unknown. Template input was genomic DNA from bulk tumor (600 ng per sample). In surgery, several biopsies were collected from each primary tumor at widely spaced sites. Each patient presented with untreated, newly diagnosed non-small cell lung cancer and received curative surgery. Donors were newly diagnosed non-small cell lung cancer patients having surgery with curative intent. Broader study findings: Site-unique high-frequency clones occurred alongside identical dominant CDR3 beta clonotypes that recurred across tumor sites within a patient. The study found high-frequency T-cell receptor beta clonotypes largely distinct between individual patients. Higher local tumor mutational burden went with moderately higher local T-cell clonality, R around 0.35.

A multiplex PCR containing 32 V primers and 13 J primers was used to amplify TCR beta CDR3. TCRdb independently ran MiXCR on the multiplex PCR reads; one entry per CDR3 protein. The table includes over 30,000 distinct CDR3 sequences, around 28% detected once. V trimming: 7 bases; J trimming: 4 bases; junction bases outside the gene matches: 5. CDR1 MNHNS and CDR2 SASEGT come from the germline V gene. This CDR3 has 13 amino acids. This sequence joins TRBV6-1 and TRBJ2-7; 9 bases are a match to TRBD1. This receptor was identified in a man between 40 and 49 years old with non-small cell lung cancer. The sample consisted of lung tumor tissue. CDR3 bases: TGTGCCAGCACCGACGGGACAGGGTACGAGCAGTACTTC. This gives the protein CASTDGTGYEQYF.